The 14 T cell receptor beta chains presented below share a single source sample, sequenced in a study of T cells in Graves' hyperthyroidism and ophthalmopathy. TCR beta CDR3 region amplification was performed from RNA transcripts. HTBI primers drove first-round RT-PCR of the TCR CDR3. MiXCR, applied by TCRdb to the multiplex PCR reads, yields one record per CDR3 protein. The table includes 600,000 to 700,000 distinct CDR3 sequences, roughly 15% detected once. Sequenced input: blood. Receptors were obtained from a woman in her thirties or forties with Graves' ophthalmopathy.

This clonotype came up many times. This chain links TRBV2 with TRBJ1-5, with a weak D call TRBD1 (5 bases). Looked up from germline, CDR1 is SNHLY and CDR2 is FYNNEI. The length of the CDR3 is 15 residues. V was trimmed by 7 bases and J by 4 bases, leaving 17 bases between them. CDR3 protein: CASKRDRNPNQPQHF. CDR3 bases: TGTGCCAGCAAAAGGGACCGAAACCCAAATCAGCCCCAGCATTTT.

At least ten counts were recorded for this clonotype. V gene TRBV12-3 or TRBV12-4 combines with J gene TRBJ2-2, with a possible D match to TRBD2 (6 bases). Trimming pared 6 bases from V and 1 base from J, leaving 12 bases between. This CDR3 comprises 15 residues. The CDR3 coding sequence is TGTGCCAGCAGGTCGCTAGCGATGAACACCGGGGAGCTGTTTTTT. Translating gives CASRSLAMNTGELFF.

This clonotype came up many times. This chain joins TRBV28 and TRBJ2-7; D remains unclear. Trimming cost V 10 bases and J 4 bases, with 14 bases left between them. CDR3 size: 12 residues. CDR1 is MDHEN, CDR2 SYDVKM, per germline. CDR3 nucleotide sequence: TGTGCCATCCGAAGTTTTGGGTACGAGCAGTACTTC. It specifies CAIRSFGYEQYF.

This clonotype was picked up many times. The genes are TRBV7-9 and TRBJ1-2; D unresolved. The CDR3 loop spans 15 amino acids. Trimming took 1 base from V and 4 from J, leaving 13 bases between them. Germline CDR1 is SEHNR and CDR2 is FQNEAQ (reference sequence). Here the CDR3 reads CASSLGRGRSYGYTF. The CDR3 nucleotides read TGTGCCAGCAGCTTAGGTAGAGGACGGTCCTATGGCTACACCTTC.

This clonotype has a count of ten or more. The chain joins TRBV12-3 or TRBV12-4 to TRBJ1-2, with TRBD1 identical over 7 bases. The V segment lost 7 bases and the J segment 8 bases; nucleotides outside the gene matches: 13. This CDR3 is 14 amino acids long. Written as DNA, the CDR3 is TGTGCCAGCAAACCACTCGTCCGGGACAGCGGCTACACCTTC. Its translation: CASKPLVRDSGYTF.

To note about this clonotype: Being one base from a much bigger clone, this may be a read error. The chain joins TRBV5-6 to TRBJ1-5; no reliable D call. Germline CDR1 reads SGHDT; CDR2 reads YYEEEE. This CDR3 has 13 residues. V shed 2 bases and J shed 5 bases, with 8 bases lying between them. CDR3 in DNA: TGTGCCAGCAGCTTCGGGGTAGATCAGCCCCAGCATTTT. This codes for CASSFGVDQPQHF. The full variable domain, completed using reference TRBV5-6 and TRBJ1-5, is DAGVTQSPTHLIKTRGQQVTLRCSPKSGHDTVSWYQQALGQGPQFIFQYYEEEERQRGNFPDRFSGHQFPNYSSELNVNALLLGDSALYLCASSFGVDQPQHFGDGTRLSIL.

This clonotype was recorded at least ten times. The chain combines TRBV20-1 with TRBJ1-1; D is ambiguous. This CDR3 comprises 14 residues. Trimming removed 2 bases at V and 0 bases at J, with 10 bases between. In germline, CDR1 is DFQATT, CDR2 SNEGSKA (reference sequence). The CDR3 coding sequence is TGCAGTGCTAGAACTGACGGGATGAACACTGAAGCTTTCTTT. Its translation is CSARTDGMNTEAFF.

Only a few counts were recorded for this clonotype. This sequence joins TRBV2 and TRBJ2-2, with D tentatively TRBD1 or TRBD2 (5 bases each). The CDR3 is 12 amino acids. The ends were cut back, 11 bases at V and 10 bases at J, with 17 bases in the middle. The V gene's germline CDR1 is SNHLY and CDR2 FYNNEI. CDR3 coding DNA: TGTGCCGGCAAAGGGGACCCTCCGGAGCTGTTTTTT. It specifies CAGKGDPPELFF.

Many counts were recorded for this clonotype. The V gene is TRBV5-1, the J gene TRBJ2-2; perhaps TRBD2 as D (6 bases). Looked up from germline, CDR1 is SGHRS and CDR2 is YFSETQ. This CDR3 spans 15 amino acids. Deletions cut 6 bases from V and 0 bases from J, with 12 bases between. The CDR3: CASTLGTANTGELFF. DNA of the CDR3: TGCGCCAGCACTCTCGGGACTGCGAACACCGGGGAGCTGTTTTTT.

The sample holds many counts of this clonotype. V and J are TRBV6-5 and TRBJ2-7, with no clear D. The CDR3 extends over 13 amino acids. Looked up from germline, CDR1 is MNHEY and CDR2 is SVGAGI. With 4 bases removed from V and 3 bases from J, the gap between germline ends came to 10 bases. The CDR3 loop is CASSSTLSYEQYF. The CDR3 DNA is TGTGCCAGCAGTTCGACGCTCAGCTACGAGCAGTACTTC.

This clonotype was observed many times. The CDR3 bases are TGTGCCAGCAGTTACTCACTAGCGGGAGGGCCCTCCAGCACCGGGGAGCTGTTTTTT. It yields the protein CASSYSLAGGPSSTGELFF. The V gene is TRBV6-2 or TRBV6-3, the J gene TRBJ2-2; 13 nucleotides align to TRBD2. CDR1 MNHEY and CDR2 SVGEGT come from the germline V gene. The CDR3 runs to 19 residues. The V and J ends lost 0 bases and 4 bases, in that order; junction bases with no gene match: 8.

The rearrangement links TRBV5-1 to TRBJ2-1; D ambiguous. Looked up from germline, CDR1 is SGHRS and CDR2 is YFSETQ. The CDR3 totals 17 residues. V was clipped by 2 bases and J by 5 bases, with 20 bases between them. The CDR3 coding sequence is TGCGCCAGCAGCTTAGTCTGGAGCACCTCCCCCCACAATGAGCAGTTCTTC. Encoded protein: CASSLVWSTSPHNEQFF.

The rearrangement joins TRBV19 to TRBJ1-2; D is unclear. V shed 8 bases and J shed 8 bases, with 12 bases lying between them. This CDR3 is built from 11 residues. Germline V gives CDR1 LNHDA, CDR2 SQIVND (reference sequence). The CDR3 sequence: CASFSAGGYTF. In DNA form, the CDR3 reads TGTGCCAGTTTTTCGGCAGGCGGCTACACCTTC.

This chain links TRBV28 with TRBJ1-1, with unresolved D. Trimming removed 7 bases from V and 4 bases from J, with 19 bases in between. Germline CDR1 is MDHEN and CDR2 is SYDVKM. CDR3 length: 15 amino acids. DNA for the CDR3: TGTGCCAGCATCCCTTTCGGAGAACTGGGCACTGAAGCTTTCTTT. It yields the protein CASIPFGELGTEAFF.